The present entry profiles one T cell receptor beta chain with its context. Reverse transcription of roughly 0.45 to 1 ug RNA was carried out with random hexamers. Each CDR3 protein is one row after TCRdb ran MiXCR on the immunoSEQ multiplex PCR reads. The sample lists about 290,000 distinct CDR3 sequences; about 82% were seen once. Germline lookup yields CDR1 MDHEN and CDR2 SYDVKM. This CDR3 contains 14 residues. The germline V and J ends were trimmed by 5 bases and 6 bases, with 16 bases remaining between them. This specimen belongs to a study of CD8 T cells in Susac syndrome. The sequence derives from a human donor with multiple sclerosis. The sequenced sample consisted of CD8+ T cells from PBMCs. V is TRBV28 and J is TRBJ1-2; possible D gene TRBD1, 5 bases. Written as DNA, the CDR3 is TGTGCCAGCAGTCGTGGAGACAGTGGACATGGCTACACCTTC. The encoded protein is CASSRGDSGHGYTF.